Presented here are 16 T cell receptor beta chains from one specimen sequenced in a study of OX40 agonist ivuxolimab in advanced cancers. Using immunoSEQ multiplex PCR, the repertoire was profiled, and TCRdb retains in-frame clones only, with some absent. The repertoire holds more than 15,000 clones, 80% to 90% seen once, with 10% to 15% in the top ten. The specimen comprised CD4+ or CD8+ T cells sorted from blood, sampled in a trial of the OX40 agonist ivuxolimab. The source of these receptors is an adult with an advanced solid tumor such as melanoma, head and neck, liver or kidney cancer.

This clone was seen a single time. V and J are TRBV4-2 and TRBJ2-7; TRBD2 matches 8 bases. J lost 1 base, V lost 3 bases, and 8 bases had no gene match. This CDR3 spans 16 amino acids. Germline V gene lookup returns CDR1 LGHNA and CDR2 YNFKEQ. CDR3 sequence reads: CASSHRGGITSYEQYF. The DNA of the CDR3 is TGTGCCAGCAGCCACCGGGGGGGGATTACTTCCTACGAGCAGTACTTC.

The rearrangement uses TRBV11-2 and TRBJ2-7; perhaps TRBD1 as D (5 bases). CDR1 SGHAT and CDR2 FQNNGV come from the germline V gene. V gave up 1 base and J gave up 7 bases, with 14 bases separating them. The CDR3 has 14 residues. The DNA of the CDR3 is TGTGCCAGCAGCTTAGGGGGCAGCGAAAGAGAGCAGTACTTC. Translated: CASSLGGSEREQYF.

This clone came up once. The CDR3 nucleotides read TGTGCCAGCAGCTCAGGGGTGGAGTATCAGCCCCAGCATTTT. It yields the protein CASSSGVEYQPQHF. The genes are TRBV7-9 and TRBJ1-5, with D perhaps matching TRBD1 (6 bases). The CDR3 is made up of 14 amino acids. Trimming left V 4 bases short and J 5 bases short, with 12 bases between. CDR1 is SEHNR, CDR2 FQNEAQ, per germline (reference sequence). Combining the CDR3 with reference TRBV7-9 and TRBJ1-5 gives the whole variable domain DTGVSQNPRHKITKRGQNVTFRCDPISEHNRLYWYRQTLGQGPEFLTYFQNEAQLEKSRLLSDRFSAERPKGSFSTLEIQRTEQGDSAMYLCASSSGVEYQPQHFGDGTRLSIL.

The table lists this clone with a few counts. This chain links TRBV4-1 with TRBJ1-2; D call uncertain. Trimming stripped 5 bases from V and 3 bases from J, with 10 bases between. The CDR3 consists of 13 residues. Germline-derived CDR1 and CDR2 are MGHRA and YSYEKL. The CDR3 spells CASSYGIDYGYTF. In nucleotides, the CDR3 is TGCGCCAGCAGCTACGGGATTGACTATGGCTACACCTTC.

The CDR3 sequence: CASSPPVGGPKNIQYF. The DNA of the CDR3 is TGTGCCAGCTCACCACCGGTGGGGGGCCCCAAAAACATTCAGTACTTC. V and J are TRBV18 and TRBJ2-4; D possibly uses TRBD1 or TRBD2 (6 bases each). The CDR3 totals 16 residues. Trimming cost V 0 bases and J 2 bases, with 11 bases left between them. CDR1 and CDR2 (germline): KGHSH, LQKENI.

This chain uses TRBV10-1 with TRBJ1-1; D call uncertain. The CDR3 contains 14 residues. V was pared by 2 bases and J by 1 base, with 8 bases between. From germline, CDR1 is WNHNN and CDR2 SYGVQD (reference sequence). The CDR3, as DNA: TGCGCCAGCAGTGAGCCCCTAAAGAACACTGAAGCTTTCTTT. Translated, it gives CASSEPLKNTEAFF.

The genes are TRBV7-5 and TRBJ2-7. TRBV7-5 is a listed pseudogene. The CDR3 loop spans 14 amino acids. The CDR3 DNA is TGCAAGGCCTCGGGGGCCCACGGCTCCTACGAGCAGTACTTC. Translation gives CKASGAHGSYEQYF.

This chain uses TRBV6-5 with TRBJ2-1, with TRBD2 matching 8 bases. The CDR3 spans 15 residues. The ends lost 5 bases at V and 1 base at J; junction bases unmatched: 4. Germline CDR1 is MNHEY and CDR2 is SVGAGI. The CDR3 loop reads CASSPGGGSYNEQFF. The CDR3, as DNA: TGTGCCAGCAGTCCGGGGGGGGGTTCCTACAATGAGCAGTTCTTC.

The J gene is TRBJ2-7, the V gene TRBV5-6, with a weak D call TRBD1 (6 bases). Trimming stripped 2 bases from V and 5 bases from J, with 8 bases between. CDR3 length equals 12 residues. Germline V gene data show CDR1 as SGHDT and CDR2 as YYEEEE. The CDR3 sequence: CASSLGGHEQYF. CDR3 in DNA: TGTGCCAGCAGCTTAGGGGGTCACGAGCAGTACTTC.

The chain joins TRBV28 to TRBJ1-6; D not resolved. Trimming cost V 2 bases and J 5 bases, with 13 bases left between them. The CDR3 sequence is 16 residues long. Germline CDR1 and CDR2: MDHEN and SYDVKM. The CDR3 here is CASSLVPYPNNSPLHF. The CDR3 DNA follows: TGTGCCAGCAGTTTAGTGCCCTACCCCAATAATTCACCCCTCCACTTT.

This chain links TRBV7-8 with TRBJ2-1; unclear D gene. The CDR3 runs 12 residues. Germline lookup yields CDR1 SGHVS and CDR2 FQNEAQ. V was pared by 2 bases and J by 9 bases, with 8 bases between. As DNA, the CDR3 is TGTGCCAGCAGCTTACTACACATTGAGCAGTTCTTC. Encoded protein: CASSLLHIEQFF.

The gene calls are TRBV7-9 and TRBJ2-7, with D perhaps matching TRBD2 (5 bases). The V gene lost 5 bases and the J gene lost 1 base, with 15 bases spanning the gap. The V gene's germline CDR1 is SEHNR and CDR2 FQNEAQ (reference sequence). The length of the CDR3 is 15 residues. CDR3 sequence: CASSPTRDKSYEQYF. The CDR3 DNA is TGTGCCAGCAGCCCAACTAGAGACAAATCCTACGAGCAGTACTTC.

This CDR3 is CASRPDRGNTGYTF. In nucleotides, the CDR3 is TGTGCCAGCAGGCCGGACAGGGGTAATACGGGCTACACCTTC. The chain combines TRBV6-5 with TRBJ1-2; 9 bases line up with TRBD1. The CDR3 is made up of 14 amino acids. Germline assignment: CDR1 MNHEY and CDR2 SVGAGI. V lost 6 bases and J lost 8; bases outside the gene matches: 10.

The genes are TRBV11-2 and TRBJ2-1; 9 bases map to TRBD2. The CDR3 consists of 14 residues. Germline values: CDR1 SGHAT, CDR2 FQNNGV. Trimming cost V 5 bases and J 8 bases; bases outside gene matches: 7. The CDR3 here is CASSQGTSLDEQFF. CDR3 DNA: TGTGCCAGCAGCCAAGGGACTAGCTTGGATGAGCAGTTCTTC.

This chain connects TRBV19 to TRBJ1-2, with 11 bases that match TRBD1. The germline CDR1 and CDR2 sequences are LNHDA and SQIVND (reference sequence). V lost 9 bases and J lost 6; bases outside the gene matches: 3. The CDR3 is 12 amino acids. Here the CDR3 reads CASSGQGDGYTF. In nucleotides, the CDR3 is TGTGCCAGCTCGGGACAGGGGGATGGCTACACCTTC.

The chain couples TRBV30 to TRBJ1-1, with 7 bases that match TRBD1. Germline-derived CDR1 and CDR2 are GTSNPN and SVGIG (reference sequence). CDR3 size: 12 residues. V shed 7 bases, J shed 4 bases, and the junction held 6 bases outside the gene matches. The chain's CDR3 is CAFDRVPTEAFF. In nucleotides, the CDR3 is TGTGCCTTTGACAGGGTCCCCACTGAAGCTTTCTTT.